A single sample is the source of the 18 T cell receptor beta chains below, sequenced in a study of Ad26.COV2.S vaccination and SARS-CoV-2 variants (dated by TCRdb to about 2021). Libraries were built with the immunoSEQ multiplex PCR assay. The table was pulled from immuneACCESS by TCRdb, which kept in-frame rearrangements only. Such tables lose some clones; where checked, under half of the loss comes from unresolved V genes, and the rest has no known cause. This sample gives more than 300,000 clones in total; around four fifths of them show up just once. Of the sample, roughly 2% falls within the top ten clones. What this sample's treatment or condition label stands for: about 20 received Ad26.COV2.S at low or high dose, single or two shots; roughly 5 received placebo; per-sample allocation not given. Repertoires of vaccine and placebo recipients were sequenced from samples collected on day 63 after the first injection.

The specimen comprised peripheral blood, sampled in a trial of Ad26.COV2.S vaccine versus placebo. The receptors here all came from a person between 18 and 65 years old who received the Ad26.COV2.S COVID-19 vaccine or a placebo.

The CDR3 region has the DNA TGTGCCAGCAGCCACAACGCCGGGACAGATACGCAGTATTTT. It is translated as CASSHNAGTDTQYF. The chain joins TRBV4-2 to TRBJ2-3; no reliable D call. The ends were cut back, 3 bases at V and 3 bases at J, with 10 bases in the middle. The CDR3 extends over 14 amino acids. Germline V gene sequence: CDR1 LGHNA, CDR2 YNFKEQ.

J is TRBJ1-2 and V is TRBV2; tentatively, D is TRBD1 (6 bases). Per the germline V gene, CDR1 is SNHLY and CDR2 is FYNNEI. Trimming shortened V by 6 bases and J by 8 bases, and 16 bases separated the two germline ends. The CDR3 is made up of 13 amino acids. The CDR3 sequence: CASRQGRIEGYTF. CDR3 DNA: TGTGCCAGCAGACAGGGAAGGATTGAAGGCTACACCTTC.

The chain is built from TRBV6-5 and TRBJ1-5; 7 nucleotides align to TRBD1. J was trimmed by 7 bases and V by 7 bases; bases with no gene match: 10. The CDR3 contains 14 residues. CDR1 is MNHEY and CDR2 is SVGAGI in the germline V gene. In DNA, the CDR3 is TGTGCCAGCACCTACCACAGGGGCGGGCAGCCCCAGCATTTT. As protein: CASTYHRGGQPQHF.

This sequence joins TRBV5-1 and TRBJ2-1; a weak D match, TRBD2 (5 bases). Germline lookup yields CDR1 SGHRS and CDR2 YFSETQ. The CDR3 runs 15 residues. The ends were cut back, 4 bases at V and 0 bases at J, with 11 bases in the middle. The CDR3 DNA reads TGCGCCAGCAGCCCAGCGGTGCGCTCCTACAATGAGCAGTTCTTC. The encoded protein is CASSPAVRSYNEQFF. Based on the CDR3 plus reference TRBV5-1 and TRBJ2-1, the full variable domain is KAGVTQTPRYLIKTRGQQVTLSCSPISGHRSVSWYQQTPGQGLQFLFEYFSETQRNKGNFPGRFSGRQFSNSRSEMNVSTLELGDSALYLCASSPAVRSYNEQFFGPGTRLTVL.

Of note for this clone: An end of the junction does not agree with germline; a read error may underlie this. The chain combines TRBV2 with TRBJ1-1; D is ambiguous. This CDR3 has 12 amino acids. The V gene's germline CDR1 is SNHLY and CDR2 FYNNEI. In DNA, the CDR3 is TGTGCCAGCAGGGAAGCAAACACTGAAGCTTTCTTT. It codes for CASREANTEAFF.

The chain joins TRBV7-8 to TRBJ1-2; D possibly corresponds to TRBD1 (5 bases). The CDR3 is 14 amino acids. Per germline, CDR1 SGHVS and CDR2 FQNEAQ. V lost 4 bases and J 8 bases, leaving 17 bases between the germline ends. CDR3 amino acids: CASSSSGTAWGYTF. The CDR3 DNA follows: TGTGCCAGCAGCTCCTCCGGGACGGCTTGGGGCTACACCTTC.

This chain uses TRBV28 with TRBJ1-4; no clear D gene. Germline-derived CDR1 and CDR2 are MDHEN and SYDVKM. The V and J ends lost 5 bases and 5 bases respectively, with 9 bases between them. The CDR3 has 13 residues. CDR3 DNA: TGTGCCAGCAGTACCCCGATAAATGAAAAACTGTTTTTT. This gives the protein CASSTPINEKLFF.

This clone was found once. This chain connects TRBV7-8 to TRBJ2-3; tentatively, D is TRBD2 (6 bases). The germline gives CDR1 SGHVS, CDR2 FQNEAQ. The germline V and J ends were trimmed by 0 bases and 4 bases, with 11 bases remaining between them. The CDR3 is 15 amino acids. The CDR3 is CASSLARGWADTQYF. The CDR3 nucleotides read TGTGCCAGCAGCTTAGCACGGGGGTGGGCAGATACGCAGTATTTT.

The chain has TRBV6-1 and TRBJ2-3; D uncertain. CDR3 length equals 14 residues. With 2 bases removed from V and 6 bases from J, the gap between germline ends came to 12 bases. The germline V gene has CDR1 MNHNS and CDR2 SASEGT. DNA for the CDR3: TGTGCCAGCAGTGAAAGTGGTGCGTGGGATACGCAGTATTTT. Translated: CASSESGAWDTQYF.

The rearrangement joins TRBV19 to TRBJ1-1, with D uncertain. Germline V gene sequence: CDR1 LNHDA, CDR2 SQIVND (reference sequence). Deletions cut 1 base from V and 10 bases from J, with 13 bases between. The CDR3 has 13 amino acids. DNA of the CDR3: TGTGCCAGTAGTATAGTCGGCCTCCCCGGAGCTTTCTTT. It yields the protein CASSIVGLPGAFF.

The genes are TRBV5-1 and TRBJ2-5; 7 bases align to TRBD1. Trimming at V came to 4 bases and at J to 5 bases, leaving 11 bases not matched to a gene. The CDR3 totals 15 residues. The germline V gene has CDR1 SGHRS and CDR2 YFSETQ. DNA of the CDR3: TGCGCCAGCAGCGTAAAGGGACAGCTAGGGGAGACCCAGTACTTC. Translating gives CASSVKGQLGETQYF.

V and J are TRBV12-3 or TRBV12-4 and TRBJ2-7, with D tentatively TRBD1 or TRBD2 (5 bases each). This CDR3 comprises 11 residues. The ends were cut back, 8 bases at V and 3 bases at J, with 8 bases in the middle. CDR3 DNA sequence: TGTGCCAGCGGGGACGGCTACGAGCAGTACTTC. It specifies CASGDGYEQYF.

The genes are TRBV5-1 and TRBJ1-5; perhaps TRBD1 as D (5 bases). V was clipped by 4 bases and J by 4 bases, with 12 bases between them. The CDR3 sequence is 14 residues long. Germline CDR1 and CDR2: SGHRS and YFSETQ. CDR3 coding DNA: TGCGCCAGCAGCCTCAATGGACAAAATCAGCCCCAGCATTTT. Translating it yields CASSLNGQNQPQHF.

The CDR3 DNA reads TGTGCCAGCAGCTTTCTTTCCTTGAGTGGTCAGGCTTCTGGAAACACCATATATTTT. Translating gives CASSFLSLSGQASGNTIYF. The chain employs TRBV7-2 and TRBJ1-3; D uncertain. The CDR3 is 19 amino acids. From germline, CDR1 is SGHTA and CDR2 FQGNSA. V was pared by 3 bases and J by 1 base, with 22 bases between.

This clone appeared a single time. The rearrangement uses TRBV24-1 and TRBJ2-5, with unresolved D. Germline-derived CDR1 and CDR2 are KGHDR and SFDVKD. The V gene lost 3 bases and the J gene lost 2 bases, with 9 bases spanning the gap. The CDR3 runs 14 residues. The CDR3 sequence: CATSDPGPQETQYF. The DNA of the CDR3 is TGTGCCACCAGTGATCCTGGACCTCAAGAGACCCAGTACTTC.

The table lists this clone with a count of one. This CDR3 reads CASSGAGEDFTDTQYF. In DNA, the CDR3 is TGTGCCAGCAGTGGAGCGGGGGAGGACTTCACAGATACGCAGTATTTT. The chain couples TRBV4-2 to TRBJ2-3, with 8 positions matching TRBD2. Germline V CDR1 and CDR2: LGHNA, YNFKEQ. This CDR3 region has 16 residues. The J segment lost 2 bases and the V segment lost 6 bases, leaving 10 bases of the junction unmatched.

V and J are TRBV4-1 and TRBJ1-1; possible D gene TRBD1, 5 bases. With 4 bases removed from V and 6 bases from J, the gap between germline ends came to 12 bases. The length of the CDR3 is 13 residues. Germline CDR1 MGHRA, CDR2 YSYEKL. CDR3 DNA: TGCGCCAGCAGCCCATACCGGGACTCTGAAGCTTTCTTT. Its protein is CASSPYRDSEAFF.

This clone was counted once. The V call is TRBV7-2, the J call TRBJ2-1; D remains ambiguous. CDR1 and CDR2 from the germline V gene are SGHTA and FQGNSA. V lost 3 bases and J 3 bases, leaving 0 bases between the germline ends. The CDR3 has 11 amino acids. CDR3 protein: CASSFYNEQFF. CDR3 DNA: TGTGCCAGCAGCTTCTACAATGAGCAGTTCTTC. The entire variable domain, with the rest obtained from reference TRBV7-2 and TRBJ2-1, is as follows: GAGVSQSPSNKVTEKGKDVELRCDPISGHTALYWYRQSLGQGLEFLIYFQGNSAPDKSGLPSDRFSAERTGGSVSTLTIQRTQQEDSAVYLCASSFYNEQFFGPGTRLTVL.